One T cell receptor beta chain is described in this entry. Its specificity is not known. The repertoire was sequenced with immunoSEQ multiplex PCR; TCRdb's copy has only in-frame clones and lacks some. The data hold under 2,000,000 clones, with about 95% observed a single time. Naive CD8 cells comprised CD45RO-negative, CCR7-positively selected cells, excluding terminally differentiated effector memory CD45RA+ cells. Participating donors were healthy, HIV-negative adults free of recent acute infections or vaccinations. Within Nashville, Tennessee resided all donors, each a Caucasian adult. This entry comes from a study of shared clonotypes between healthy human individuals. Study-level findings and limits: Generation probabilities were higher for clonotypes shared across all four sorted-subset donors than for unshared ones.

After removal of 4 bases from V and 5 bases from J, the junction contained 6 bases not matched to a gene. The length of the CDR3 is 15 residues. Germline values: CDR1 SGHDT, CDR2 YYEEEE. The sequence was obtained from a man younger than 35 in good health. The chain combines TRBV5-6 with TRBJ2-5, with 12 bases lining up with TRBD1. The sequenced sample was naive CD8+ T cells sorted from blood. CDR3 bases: TGTGCCAGCAGCCCCTGGGACAGGGGGCAGGAGACCCAGTACTTC. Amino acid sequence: CASSPWDRGQETQYF.